The 5 T cell receptor beta chains below were found in one sample sequenced in a study of CD8 T cells in ankylosing spondylitis. MiXCR, run by TCRdb on the 5' RACE reads, gives a single entry per CDR3 protein. The table has under 450,000 distinct CDR3 sequences, 20% to 25% seen once. Sequencing was done on a sample of blood, either unsorted or a sorted T cell fraction (not recorded which). Receptors were obtained from a male donor with ankylosing spondylitis or in good health (not recorded which).

This rearrangement joins TRBV10-3 to TRBJ2-7, with 7 bases fitting TRBD1. Germline V gives CDR1 ENHRY, CDR2 SYGVKD. The J segment lost 5 bases and the V segment lost 6 bases, leaving 10 bases of the junction unmatched. This CDR3 is 14 amino acids long. The CDR3 reads CAISTPDRYDEQYF. As DNA, the CDR3 is TGTGCCATCAGCACGCCGGACAGGTACGACGAGCAGTACTTC.

The chain is built from TRBV20-1 and TRBJ2-3; weak D call: TRBD2 (5 bases). This CDR3 region has 14 residues. Germline lookup yields CDR1 DFQATT and CDR2 SNEGSKA (reference sequence). The V end lost 5 bases, the J end lost 7 bases, and 19 bases lay between the germline ends. The CDR3 DNA reads as TGCAGTGCTTTATCGGAGGACCAAGTAAATACGCAGTATTTT. Translating gives CSALSEDQVNTQYF.

The V and J genes are TRBV11-1 and TRBJ2-4, with TRBD1 matching 8 bases. Germline V gene sequence: CDR1 SGHAT, CDR2 FQDESV (reference sequence). The CDR3 has 17 amino acids. Trimming removed 1 base from V and 0 bases from J; junction bases left unmatched: 5. The CDR3 coding sequence is TGTGCCAGCAGCTTAGGGCAGGGGGCCATAGCCAAAAACATTCAGTACTTC. Encoded protein: CASSLGQGAIAKNIQYF.

This clonotype was counted a few times. One end of the junction fails to match germline, which may point to a read error. The rearrangement links TRBV7-7 to TRBJ2-1; no reliable D call. Germline V gene sequence: CDR1 SSHAT, CDR2 FNYEAQ (reference sequence). The CDR3 contains 15 residues. The CDR3 protein is CASSLDPTYYNEQFF. As DNA, the CDR3 is TGTGCTAGCAGCTTAGACCCTACCTACTACAATGAGCAGTTCTTC.

Only a few counts were recorded for this clonotype. The chain couples TRBV5-1 to TRBJ2-1, with D perhaps TRBD1 or TRBD2 (6 bases each). Germline V CDR1 and CDR2: SGHRS, YFSETQ. This CDR3 has 16 residues. V dropped 6 bases and J dropped 0 bases, with 16 bases sitting between them. CDR3 loop: CASTPGGQSSYNEQFF. The DNA for the CDR3 is TGCGCCAGCACCCCTGGGGGGCAGAGCTCCTACAATGAGCAGTTCTTC.